Shown below are 32 T cell receptor beta chains from a single sample sequenced in a study of blood T cell repertoires in COVID-19 (TCRdb year 2020). Receptor libraries were prepared by the immunoSEQ multiplex PCR assay. TCRdb carries this immuneACCESS record with in-frame sequences only. Its versions omit some clonotypes, under half of them owing to an unresolved V gene in the studies checked, with the rest unexplained. Counted in this sample were approximately 40,000 clones; around 85% of them appeared once. The top ten constitute about 2.5% of the sample. Material: peripheral blood. All receptors come from a woman in her sixties or seventies with acute or convalescent COVID-19.

This clone occurred once. This sequence joins TRBV6-5 and TRBJ1-2, with TRBD1 matching 7 bases. The CDR3 is 13 amino acids. Germline CDR1 and CDR2: MNHEY and SVGAGI. Trimming removed 6 bases from V and 2 bases from J; junction bases left unmatched: 3. This CDR3 reads CASRTGLNYGYTF. The CDR3, as DNA: TGTGCCAGCAGGACAGGGTTGAACTATGGCTACACCTTC.

The CDR3 loop reads CASSMDWNEQYF. In DNA, the CDR3 is TGTGCCAGTAGTATGGACTGGAACGAGCAGTACTTC. The chain uses TRBV19 and TRBJ2-7, with a tentative D call TRBD2 (5 bases). Germline V lookup: CDR1 LNHDA, CDR2 SQIVND (reference sequence). This CDR3 is built from 12 residues. Trimming left V 3 bases short and J 5 bases short, with 8 bases between.

V gene TRBV4-2 combines with J gene TRBJ1-3; D unclear. Germline CDR1 and CDR2: LGHNA and YNFKEQ. This CDR3 region has 17 residues. Trimming left V 3 bases short and J 2 bases short, with 17 bases between. The CDR3 loop is CASSHLLREGAGNTIYF. Written as DNA, the CDR3 is TGTGCCAGCAGCCATCTCCTACGGGAGGGCGCTGGAAACACCATATATTTT.

The CDR3 DNA sequence: TGTGCCAGCAGACCAGGACAGGGTAACTATGGCTACACCTTC. This translates into CASRPGQGNYGYTF. This chain links TRBV7-9 with TRBJ1-2, with TRBD1 matching over 8 bases. CDR1 and CDR2 (germline): SEHNR, FQNEAQ (reference sequence). The CDR3 has 14 amino acids. V gave up 6 bases and J gave up 1 base; unmatched junction bases: 4. The whole variable domain, remainder taken from reference TRBV7-9 and TRBJ1-2, is DTGVSQNPRHKITKRGQNVTFRCDPISEHNRLYWYRQTLGQGPEFLTYFQNEAQLEKSRLLSDRFSAERPKGSFSTLEIQRTEQGDSAMYLCASRPGQGNYGYTFGSGTRLTVV.

Comment on this clone: The sample has other DNA sequences that encode this CDR3 too. The J gene is TRBJ1-2, the V gene TRBV2, with TRBD1 matching 8 bases. V was pared by 5 bases and J by 4 bases, with 6 bases of the junction left unmatched. The CDR3 spans 14 residues. Germline values: CDR1 SNHLY, CDR2 FYNNEI. Here the CDR3 DNA reads TGTGCCAGCAGTCAAGGACAGGGTCCCTATGGCTACACCTTC. This gives the protein CASSQGQGPYGYTF.

The chain is built from TRBV11-3 and TRBJ2-7; 7 bases are a match to TRBD2. The length of the CDR3 is 14 residues. V dropped 9 bases and J dropped 6; count of bases not matched to a gene: 14. Germline values: CDR1 SGHNT, CDR2 YENEEA. CDR3 sequence: CASHPAGANGEQYF. The CDR3 nucleotides are TGTGCCAGTCACCCCGCGGGAGCCAACGGCGAGCAGTACTTC. Using reference TRBV11-3 and TRBJ2-7 for the parts outside the CDR3, the full variable domain is EAGVVQSPRYKIIEKKQPVAFWCNPISGHNTLYWYLQNLGQGPELLIRYENEEAVDDSQLPKDRFSAERLKGVDSTLKIQPAELGDSAVYLCASHPAGANGEQYFGPGTRLTVT.

The V gene is TRBV20-1, the J gene TRBJ1-2; D is unresolved. The CDR3 extends over 11 amino acids. Trimming removed 5 bases at V and 8 bases at J, with 12 bases between. Germline V lookup: CDR1 DFQATT, CDR2 SNEGSKA (reference sequence). CDR3 residues: CSAPRQAGYTF. In DNA form, the CDR3 reads TGCAGTGCTCCTCGACAAGCCGGCTACACCTTC.

The chain couples TRBV28 to TRBJ1-1, with 7 bases aligning to TRBD1. V dropped 8 bases and J dropped 0; count of bases not matched to a gene: 18. This CDR3 has 18 residues. CDR1 and CDR2 from the germline V gene are MDHEN and SYDVKM. The CDR3 nucleotides read TGTGCCAGCTTTCCCGCCCGACAGGGACCCTCCATGAACACTGAAGCTTTCTTT. Protein sequence: CASFPARQGPSMNTEAFF.

The V call is TRBV7-8, the J call TRBJ2-1; 7 bases are a match to TRBD2. The CDR3 extends over 18 amino acids. V lost 1 base and J lost 6; bases outside the gene matches: 15. CDR1 is SGHVS and CDR2 is FQNEAQ in the germline V gene. In DNA form, the CDR3 reads TGTGCCAGCAGCTTAGGATTCGGTTCAGCGGGGCCAGTCAATGAGCAGTTCTTC. It specifies CASSLGFGSAGPVNEQFF.

The chain recombines TRBV19 with TRBJ1-1; 7 nucleotides agree with TRBD1. The CDR3 has 15 amino acids. From germline, CDR1 is LNHDA and CDR2 SQIVND (reference sequence). V lost 5 bases, J lost 3 bases, and 9 bases stayed unmatched. The CDR3 DNA sequence: TGTGCCAGTAGTTCCTACAGGGGAGGTGACACTGAAGCTTTCTTT. Translation: CASSSYRGGDTEAFF.

The chain has TRBV6-5 and TRBJ1-1; the match to TRBD1 covers 7 bases. The CDR3 loop spans 13 amino acids. Germline V gene lookup returns CDR1 MNHEY and CDR2 SVGAGI. V gave up 2 bases and J gave up 4 bases; unmatched junction bases: 1. CDR3 protein: CASSYAGGTEAFF. In DNA form, the CDR3 reads TGTGCCAGCAGTTACGCAGGGGGCACTGAAGCTTTCTTT.

The J gene is TRBJ2-1, the V gene TRBV30; 8 bases map to TRBD1. J gave up 4 bases and V 1 base, and 12 bases lay outside the gene matches. The CDR3 length is 17 residues. Germline CDR1 GTSNPN, CDR2 SVGIG (reference sequence). CDR3 sequence reads: CAWSADRGSRPYNEQFF. The DNA for the CDR3 is TGTGCCTGGAGTGCCGACAGGGGTTCAAGACCTTACAATGAGCAGTTCTTC. Together with reference TRBV30 and TRBJ2-1, the CDR3 gives the full variable domain: SQTIHQWPATLVQPVGSPLSLECTVEGTSNPNLYWYRQAAGRGLQLLFYSVGIGQISSEVPQNLSASRPQDRQFILSSKKLLLSDSGFYLCAWSADRGSRPYNEQFFGPGTRLTVL.

The chain has TRBV6-5 and TRBJ1-3, with unresolved D. Germline CDR1 MNHEY, CDR2 SVGAGI. The CDR3 extends over 13 amino acids. Deletions cut 6 bases from V and 0 bases from J, with 6 bases between. The DNA for the CDR3 is TGTGCCAGCAGGCTAAGCTCTGGAAACACCATATATTTT. Translated: CASRLSSGNTIYF.

The rearrangement links TRBV2 to TRBJ2-1; D perhaps matches TRBD2 (5 bases). CDR1 is SNHLY and CDR2 is FYNNEI in the germline V gene. Deletions cut 4 bases from V and 7 bases from J, with 8 bases between. The CDR3 sequence is 12 residues long. DNA for the CDR3: TGTGCCAGCAGTGTTCGAGGGAATGAGCAGTTCTTC. Amino acids: CASSVRGNEQFF.

The chain links TRBV7-2 to TRBJ2-7, with D hard to call. Trimming cost V 5 bases and J 4 bases, with 12 bases left between them. Germline V gene data show CDR1 as SGHTA and CDR2 as FQGNSA. The CDR3 has 13 residues. CDR3 in DNA: TGTGCCAGCAGCACCCCAGACTTTTACGAGCAGTACTTC. Its protein product is CASSTPDFYEQYF.

This clone was seen once. This rearrangement joins TRBV27 to TRBJ2-3; D remains unclear. Per the germline V gene, CDR1 is MNHEY and CDR2 is SMNVEV (reference sequence). The CDR3 is 13 amino acids. The V gene lost 5 bases and the J gene lost 5 bases, with 11 bases spanning the gap. CDR3 bases: TGTGCCAGCAGTCGGCCGCTAGAAGATACGCAGTATTTT. It encodes CASSRPLEDTQYF.

The chain recombines TRBV4-1 with TRBJ1-6; perhaps TRBD1 as D (6 bases). V was pared by 5 bases and J by 14 bases, with 22 bases between. Germline loops: CDR1 MGHRA, CDR2 YSYEKL. The CDR3 contains 15 residues. This CDR3 is CASSAPGQSLLALHF. DNA of the CDR3: TGCGCCAGCAGCGCTCCGGGACAAAGCCTCCTGGCCCTCCACTTT.

The chain combines TRBV5-1 with TRBJ2-1; 13 nucleotides match TRBD2. Germline assignment: CDR1 SGHRS and CDR2 YFSETQ. The CDR3 contains 16 residues. Losses at the gene ends were 0 bases for V and 7 bases for J; bases not matched to a gene: 4. The CDR3 DNA is TGCGCCAGCAGCTTGGTAAGGACTAGCGGGAGAAATGAGCAGTTCTTC. It is translated as CASSLVRTSGRNEQFF.

The chain has TRBV4-1 and TRBJ2-2; 13 nucleotides align to TRBD2. V was pared by 4 bases and J by 6 bases, with 8 bases of the junction left unmatched. Germline V gives CDR1 MGHRA, CDR2 YSYEKL. The CDR3 extends over 17 amino acids. This CDR3 is CASSREGLAGRSGELFF. The CDR3 nucleotides are TGCGCCAGCAGCCGAGAGGGACTAGCGGGAAGGTCCGGGGAGCTGTTTTTT.

This chain connects TRBV19 to TRBJ2-3; TRBD2 matches 10 bases. CDR1 is LNHDA and CDR2 is SQIVND in the germline V gene (reference sequence). CDR3 size: 16 residues. Trimming took 6 bases from V and 5 from J; bases not matched to a gene: 11. CDR3 region: CASSTSAGGPRDTQYF. DNA for the CDR3: TGTGCCAGTAGCACATCAGCGGGGGGGCCGAGAGATACGCAGTATTTT. The full variable domain, in which reference TRBV19 and TRBJ2-3 provide the parts outside the CDR3, is DGGITQSPKYLFRKEGQNVTLSCEQNLNHDAMYWYRQDPGQGLRLIYYSQIVNDFQKGDIAEGYSVSREKKESFPLTVTSAQKNPTAFYLCASSTSAGGPRDTQYFGPGTRLTVL.

The chain links TRBV5-3 to TRBJ1-1; a possible D gene is TRBD1 (6 bases). TRBV5-3 is identified as an open reading frame with a role that is uncertain. V was pared by 3 bases and J by 2 bases, with 17 bases between. The CDR3 is 16 amino acids. The CDR3 DNA follows: TGTGCCAGAAGCTGCCCAACAGGGTCAGGAAACACTGAAGCTTTCTTT. It is translated as CARSCPTGSGNTEAFF.

This chain joins TRBV6-6 and TRBJ2-6; the match to TRBD2 covers 8 bases. This CDR3 has 17 residues. V lost 5 bases to trimming and J lost 0 bases; unmatched junction nucleotides: 6. CDR1 is MNHNY and CDR2 is SVGAGI in the germline V gene (reference sequence). CDR3 loop: CASSLGLGGSGANVLTF. DNA of the CDR3: TGTGCCAGCAGTCTGGGACTAGGGGGCTCTGGGGCCAACGTCCTGACTTTC.

J is TRBJ1-3 and V is TRBV24-1; no clear D. The CDR3 is made up of 13 amino acids. With 1 base removed from V and 4 bases from J, the gap between germline ends came to 4 bases. The germline V gene has CDR1 KGHDR and CDR2 SFDVKD. CDR3 sequence reads: CATSDFLGNTIYF. CDR3 in DNA: TGTGCCACCAGTGATTTTCTAGGAAACACCATATATTTT.

This CDR3 reads CSASVDTHTDTQYF. The CDR3 DNA reads TGCAGTGCTAGTGTTGACACCCACACAGATACGCAGTATTTT. The rearrangement links TRBV20-1 to TRBJ2-3; D not certain. This CDR3 contains 14 residues. Germline V gene lookup returns CDR1 DFQATT and CDR2 SNEGSKA (reference sequence). V dropped 3 bases and J dropped 2 bases, with 12 bases sitting between them.

The CDR3 coding sequence is TGTGCCAGCAGCCCGTCCGGGGCGGGGATCCCCGGGGAGCTGTTTTTT. This encodes CASSPSGAGIPGELFF. The chain employs TRBV7-3 and TRBJ2-2, with D maybe TRBD2 (6 bases). V was pared by 5 bases and J by 6 bases, with 19 bases between. CDR3 length: 16 residues. CDR1 and CDR2 from the germline V gene are SGHTA and FQGTGA. Complete variable domain (other parts from reference TRBV7-3 and TRBJ2-2): GAGVSQTPSNKVTEKGKYVELRCDPISGHTALYWYRQSLGQGPEFLIYFQGTGAADDSGLPNDRFFAVRPEGSVSTLKIQRTERGDSAVYLCASSPSGAGIPGELFFGEGSRLTVL.

The V call is TRBV6-5, the J call TRBJ2-3, with 8 bases lining up with TRBD2. Germline CDR1 and CDR2: MNHEY and SVGAGI. The CDR3 totals 12 residues. J gave up 9 bases and V 8 bases, and 7 bases lay outside the gene matches. This CDR3 reads CASSPGGVTQYF. The CDR3, as DNA: TGTGCCAGCTCACCCGGGGGGGTAACGCAGTATTTT.

CDR3 DNA sequence: TGTGCCAGCAGCGTAGTTTCAGGCCTTTCTGGAAACACCATATATTTT. This gives the protein CASSVVSGLSGNTIYF. This rearrangement joins TRBV9 to TRBJ1-3; D is ambiguous. V was shortened by 0 bases and J by 1 base, with 11 bases between the two germline ends. The germline gives CDR1 SGDLS, CDR2 YYNGEE. The CDR3 is made up of 16 amino acids.

The gene calls are TRBV19 and TRBJ1-1; 8 bases line up with TRBD1. V lost 6 bases, J lost 2 bases, and 14 bases stayed unmatched. This CDR3 contains 17 residues. Germline loops: CDR1 LNHDA, CDR2 SQIVND (reference sequence). The CDR3 DNA is TGTGCCAGTAGCGGGAGGACAGGGTTCGGCTATAACACTGAAGCTTTCTTT. The encoded protein is CASSGRTGFGYNTEAFF.

This chain joins TRBV9 and TRBJ2-2, with 11 nucleotides matching TRBD2. With V trimmed by 3 bases and J by 3 bases, 1 base remained unmatched. Per germline, CDR1 SGDLS and CDR2 YYNGEE. The CDR3 loop spans 15 amino acids. CDR3 coding DNA: TGTGCCAGCAGCGCGACTAGCGGGGACACCGGGGAGCTGTTTTTT. The encoded protein is CASSATSGDTGELFF.

This clone was seen once. The chain joins TRBV3-1 (or the pseudogene TRBV3-2) to TRBJ2-3; 9 nucleotides align to TRBD2. Trimming at V came to 4 bases and at J to 1 base, leaving 6 bases not matched to a gene. The CDR3 spans 16 residues. Germline V lookup: CDR1 LGHDT, CDR2 YNNKEL (reference sequence). The CDR3 sequence: CASSRGGRAGTDTQYF. CDR3 sequence (DNA): TGTGCCAGCAGCCGGGGCGGGAGGGCAGGCACAGATACGCAGTATTTT.

This clone came up once. The chain has TRBV6-5 and TRBJ1-3; 9 positions match TRBD1. After removal of 5 bases from V and 5 bases from J, the junction contained 4 bases not matched to a gene. This CDR3 is built from 14 residues. CDR1 and CDR2 from the germline V gene are MNHEY and SVGAGI. The CDR3 protein is CASSTGGLRNTIYF. CDR3 coding DNA: TGTGCCAGCAGTACAGGGGGCCTAAGAAACACCATATATTTT.

This sequence joins TRBV4-2 and TRBJ2-7; D not certain. This CDR3 region has 14 residues. Germline V CDR1 and CDR2: LGHNA, YNFKEQ. The ends were cut back, 1 base at V and 8 bases at J, with 15 bases in the middle. CDR3 sequence: CASSQGILDKKQYF. CDR3 DNA sequence: TGTGCCAGCAGCCAAGGTATACTCGACAAGAAGCAGTACTTC.